A selection of T cell receptor beta chains follows, all from one sample in a study of control samples from healthy donors and cancer patients. The method was immunoSEQ multiplex PCR; TCRdb's version includes in-frame clones alone and lacks a portion of them. The data contain 95,000 to 150,000 clones, 70% to 90% of them singletons. Sample: blood. The receptors shown here come from a man between 60 and 75 years old in good health. CDR3s include the opening cysteine and the closing phenylalanine or tryptophan. The D gene is left open where the match is weak. Not every row has a clone size; where given, it reads once, few, many or a size class.

CDR3nt	CDR3aa	v_gene	j_gene	d_gene	abundance	len
TGTGCCAGCTGGGGAGGTGAAGCTTTCTTT	CASWGGEAFF	TRBV28	TRBJ1-1	.	.	10
TGTGCCAGCAGCTCTGGGGGCGGGGACACCATATATTTT	CASSSGGGDTIYF	TRBV28	TRBJ1-3	.	few	13
TGCGCCAGCAGTTTTGCCTCTACTAGCGGGGGGGCCGGGGAGCTGTTTTTT	CASSFASTSGGAGELFF	TRBV10-2	TRBJ2-2	TRBD2	few	17
TGTGCCACCCGCCCTGGAGGGACTAATGAAAAACTGTTTTTT	CATRPGGTNEKLFF	TRBV27	TRBJ1-4	.	.	14
TGTGCCAGCAGCTTGTGGGCCGAAACCGGGGAGCTGTTTTTT	CASSLWAETGELFF	TRBV5-4	TRBJ2-2	.	.	14
TGTGCCAGCAGACGGGCATCGGGCTCTGGAAACACCATATATTTT	CASRRASGSGNTIYF	TRBV6-5	TRBJ1-3	.	.	15
TGTGCCAGCAGCGCAGGGACAGGGGAGGGGTATGGCTACACCTTC	CASSAGTGEGYGYTF	TRBV9	TRBJ1-2	TRBD1	few	15
TGTGCCAGCAGGCGAGGGACAACAGCAACTAATGAAAAACTGTTTTTT	CASRRGTTATNEKLFF	TRBV28	TRBJ1-4	.	.	16
TGTGCCAGTAGTTGGGGACAGTCCTACGAGCAGTACTTC	CASSWGQSYEQYF	TRBV19	TRBJ2-7	TRBD1	.	13
TGTGCCAGCACCCAAGGGGGGTCCCTGAACACTGAAGCTTTCTTT	CASTQGGSLNTEAFF	TRBV28	TRBJ1-1	.	.	15
TGTGCCAGCTGTCAGGGATACAATCAGCCCCAGCATTTT	CASCQGYNQPQHF	TRBV27	TRBJ1-5	.	.	13
TGTGCCAGCAGCTCAGACCCCGATGCGACTGAAGCTTTCTTT	CASSSDPDATEAFF	TRBV7-3	TRBJ1-1	.	.	14
TGTGCCAGCAGTATCATGGGGGCTAGTACAGATACGCAGTATTTT	CASSIMGASTDTQYF	TRBV28	TRBJ2-3	.	.	15
TGTGCCAGCTCAACGGGACTAGCGGGAGTTACCGGGGAGCTGTTTTTT	CASSTGLAGVTGELFF	TRBV18	TRBJ2-2	TRBD2	.	16
TGTGCCAGCAGCTTAGACAACACAGGGGAGGGACAGCCCCAGCATTTT	CASSLDNTGEGQPQHF	TRBV7-3	TRBJ1-5	TRBD1	.	16
TGTGCCAGCTCACCAAGCTCCCGGAACACTGAAGCTTTCTTT	CASSPSSRNTEAFF	TRBV18	TRBJ1-1	.	once	14
TGTGCCAGCAGCCCAGGGCCAACTGAAGCTTTCTTT	CASSPGPTEAFF	TRBV12-3/TRBV12-4	TRBJ1-1	.	.	12
TGTGCCAGCAGCCAAGACACAGGGAATCGTTTTACTGAAGCTTTCTTT	CASSQDTGNRFTEAFF	TRBV14	TRBJ1-1	.	.	16
TGCAGCGTTGATTGGGACCCCACAGATACGCAGTATTTT	CSVDWDPTDTQYF	TRBV29-1	TRBJ2-3	.	once	13
TGTGCCAGCAGCCCAGATCCGACGGGCCAGCCCCAGCATTTT	CASSPDPTGQPQHF	TRBV7-9	TRBJ1-5	.	.	14
TGTGCCAGCAGCTCACTGGGGACCCCGTCCTACGAGCAGTACTTC	CASSSLGTPSYEQYF	TRBV14	TRBJ2-7	.	once	15
TGCGCCAGCAGCTTGTCGGGGCAGTCCGGGGCCCAGTACTTC	CASSLSGQSGAQYF	TRBV5-1	TRBJ2-5	.	few	14
TGTGCCAGCAGTGAAGGGGGTGGCACAGATACGCAGTATTTT	CASSEGGGTDTQYF	TRBV6-1	TRBJ2-3	.	.	14